The present T cell receptor (beta chain) was sequenced within a study of identical twins. This CDR3 contains 17 residues. The germline V gene has CDR1 LGHDT and CDR2 YNNKEL (reference sequence). Trimming removed 0 bases from V and 2 bases from J; junction bases left unmatched: 8. TCRdb re-called the 5' RACE reads with MiXCR, one entry per CDR3 protein. The sample contains about 220,000 distinct CDR3 sequences, approximately 7.8% of which appear only once. The data also belong to a second study, concerning yellow fever vaccine responses in identical twins.

The sequence was collected from a woman younger than 30 in good health. The gene calls are TRBV3-1 and TRBJ2-3, with 7 bases lining up with TRBD1. What was sequenced was CD8+ T cells sorted from blood. In nucleotides, the CDR3 is TGTGCCAGCAGCCAAGATTTGCAGGGGGTTCTCACAGATACGCAGTATTTT. As protein: CASSQDLQGVLTDTQYF.